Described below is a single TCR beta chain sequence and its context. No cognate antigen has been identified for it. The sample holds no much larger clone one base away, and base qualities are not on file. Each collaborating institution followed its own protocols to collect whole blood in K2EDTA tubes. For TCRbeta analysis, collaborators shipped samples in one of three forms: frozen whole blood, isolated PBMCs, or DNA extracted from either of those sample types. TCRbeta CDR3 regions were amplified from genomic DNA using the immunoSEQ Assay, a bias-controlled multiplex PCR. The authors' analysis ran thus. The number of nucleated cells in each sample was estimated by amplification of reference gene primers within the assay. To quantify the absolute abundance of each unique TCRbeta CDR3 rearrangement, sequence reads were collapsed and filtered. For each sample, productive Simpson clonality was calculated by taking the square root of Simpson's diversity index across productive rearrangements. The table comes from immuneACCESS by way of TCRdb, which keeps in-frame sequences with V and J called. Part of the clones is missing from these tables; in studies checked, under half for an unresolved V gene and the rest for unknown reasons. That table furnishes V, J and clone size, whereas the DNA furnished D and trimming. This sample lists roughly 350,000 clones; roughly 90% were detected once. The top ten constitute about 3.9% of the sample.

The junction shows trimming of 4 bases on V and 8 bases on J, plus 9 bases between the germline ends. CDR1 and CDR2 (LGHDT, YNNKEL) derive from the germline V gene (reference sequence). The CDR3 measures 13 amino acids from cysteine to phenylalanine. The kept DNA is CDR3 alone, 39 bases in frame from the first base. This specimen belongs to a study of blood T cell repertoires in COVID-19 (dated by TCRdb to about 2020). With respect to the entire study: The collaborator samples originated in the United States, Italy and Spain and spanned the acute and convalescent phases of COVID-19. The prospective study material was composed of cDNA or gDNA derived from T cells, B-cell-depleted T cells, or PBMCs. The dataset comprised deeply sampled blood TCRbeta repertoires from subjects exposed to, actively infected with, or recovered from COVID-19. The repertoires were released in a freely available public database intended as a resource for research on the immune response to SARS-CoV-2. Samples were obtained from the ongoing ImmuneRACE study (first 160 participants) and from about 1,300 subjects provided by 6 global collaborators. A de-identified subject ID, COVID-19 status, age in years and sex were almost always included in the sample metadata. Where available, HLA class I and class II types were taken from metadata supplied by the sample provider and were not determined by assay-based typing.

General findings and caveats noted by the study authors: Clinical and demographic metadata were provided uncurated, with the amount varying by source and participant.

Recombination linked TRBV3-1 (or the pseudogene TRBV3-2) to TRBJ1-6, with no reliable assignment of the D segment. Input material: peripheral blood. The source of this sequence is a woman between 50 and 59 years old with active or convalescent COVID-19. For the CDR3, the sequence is CASSLGLDSPLHF. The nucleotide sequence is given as TGTGCCAGCAGCCTGGGCCTCGATTCACCCCTCCACTTT.